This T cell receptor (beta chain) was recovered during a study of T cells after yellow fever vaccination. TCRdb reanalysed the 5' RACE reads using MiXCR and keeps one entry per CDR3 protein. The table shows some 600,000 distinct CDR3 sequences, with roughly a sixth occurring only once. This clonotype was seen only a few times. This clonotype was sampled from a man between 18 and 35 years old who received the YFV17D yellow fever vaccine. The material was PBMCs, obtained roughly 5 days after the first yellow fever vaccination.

The DNA for the CDR3 is TGTGCCAGCAGCCCGGTCGCGGGGGAAACCGGGGAGCTGTTTTTT. This gives the protein CASSPVAGETGELFF. The chain uses TRBV7-3 and TRBJ2-2; 7 nucleotides align to TRBD2. The CDR3 has 15 amino acids. With 5 bases clipped from V and 5 bases from J, the junction kept 8 bases outside the gene matches. Germline loops: CDR1 SGHTA, CDR2 FQGTGA.